This is a list of T cell receptor beta chains from one sample in a study of beta chain features in type 1 diabetes. Generated by immunoSEQ multiplex PCR, the TCRdb table keeps only in-frame clones and is missing some. Of about 320,000 clones in the sample, roughly 15% are singletons; the top ten hold 6.7%. The sequenced sample consisted of central memory CD4+ T cells from blood. These receptors were obtained from a man aged 25 to 45 in good health. CDR3s include the opening cysteine and the closing phenylalanine or tryptophan. A D gene is named only where the DNA matches it firmly. The listing skips clone size in some rows; elsewhere it reads once, few, many or a size class.

j_call d_call v_call clone_size cdr3_aa cdr3_nt
TRBJ2-1 - TRBV4-1 many CASSQLSGGLNEQFF TGCGCCAGCAGCCAACTATCTGGGGGCTTGAATGAGCAGTTCTTC
TRBJ2-3 TRBD1 TRBV9 - CASSPTGVRGDTQYF TGTGCCAGCAGTCCTACAGGGGTGAGAGGAGATACGCAGTATTTT
TRBJ1-1 TRBD1 TRBV2 few CASSNRQGNTEAFF TGTGCCAGCAGTAACAGACAGGGGAACACTGAAGCTTTCTTT
TRBJ2-5 - TRBV4-3 - CASSQEGVGLKETQYF TGCGCCAGCAGCCAAGAGGGGGTGGGGTTAAAAGAGACCCAGTACTTC
TRBJ2-5 - TRBV6-1 few CASSERGKTQYF TGTGCCAGCAGTGAACGTGGGAAGACCCAGTACTTC
TRBJ1-1 - TRBV5-4 few CASSRDVNTEAFF TGTGCCAGCAGCCGAGATGTGAACACTGAAGCTTTCTTT
TRBJ2-1 - TRBV6-1 few CARTVGSGEQFF TGTGCCAGGACGGTGGGGTCGGGTGAGCAGTTCTTC
TRBJ1-1 - TRBV5-8 - CASSLQGLGIETEAFF TGTGCCAGCAGCTTACAGGGTTTGGGAATCGAGACTGAAGCTTTCTTT
TRBJ2-6 - TRBV2 few CASSESPGPGANVLTF TGTGCCAGCAGTGAATCCCCGGGGCCTGGGGCCAACGTCCTGACTTTC
TRBJ2-5 - TRBV5-4 - CASSLIRNLEETQYF TGTGCCAGCAGCTTGATCAGGAATCTCGAGGAGACCCAGTACTTC
TRBJ1-1 - TRBV9 few CASSVDPGTEAFF TGTGCCAGCAGCGTAGACCCAGGGACTGAAGCTTTCTTT
TRBJ2-6 - TRBV10-3 many CAIRSQSSGANVLTF TGTGCCATCAGGTCACAGAGCTCTGGGGCCAACGTCCTGACTTTC
TRBJ2-2 - TRBV14 few CASSQFWQRNTGELFF TGTGCCAGCAGCCAGTTTTGGCAGAGGAACACCGGGGAGCTGTTTTTT
TRBJ1-1 TRBD1 TRBV5-1 few CASSFETGQNTEAFF TGCGCCAGCAGTTTCGAGACAGGGCAGAACACTGAAGCTTTCTTT
TRBJ1-5 - TRBV28 - CASSTPVGDQPQHF TGTGCCAGCAGTACTCCCGTCGGGGATCAGCCCCAGCATTTT
TRBJ2-7 TRBD1 TRBV6-1 - CAIWRGGASYEQYF TGTGCCATCTGGAGAGGGGGCGCTTCCTACGAGCAGTACTTC
TRBJ1-2 - TRBV7-3 - CASSPSRGDFYGYTF TGTGCCAGCAGCCCGAGTAGGGGGGATTTCTATGGCTACACCTTC
TRBJ2-1 TRBD2 TRBV10-3 - CAIGGVERSAGSYNEQFF TGTGCCATCGGGGGGGTGGAGCGGAGTGCGGGCTCCTACAATGAGCAGTTCTTC
TRBJ2-1 TRBD2 TRBV9 few CASSVMLAGGYNEQFF TGTGCCAGCAGCGTTATGCTAGCGGGGGGCTACAATGAGCAGTTCTTC
TRBJ2-1 - TRBV7-6 few CASSLAGRVVGEQFF TGTGCCAGCAGCTTAGCCGGCAGGGTAGTTGGTGAGCAGTTCTTC
TRBJ2-5 - TRBV10-3 - CAVQRGPQETQYF TGTGCCGTCCAGAGGGGCCCCCAAGAGACCCAGTACTTC
TRBJ2-1 - TRBV7-2 - CASSTRTDNEQFF TGTGCCAGCAGCACACGGACGGACAATGAGCAGTTCTTC
TRBJ2-3 TRBD2 TRBV6-1 - CASTEGRGITDTQYF TGTGCCAGCACAGAGGGGCGGGGGATCACAGATACGCAGTATTTT
TRBJ2-7 - TRBV11-3 few CASSLVAGEQYF TGTGCCAGCAGCTTAGTCGCAGGGGAGCAGTACTTC
TRBJ1-5 - TRBV27 - CASNHHRNSNQPQHF TGTGCCAGCAACCACCACAGAAATAGCAATCAGCCCCAGCATTTT
TRBJ1-1 TRBD1 TRBV2 - CASSASGGFAEAFF TGTGCCAGCAGTGCCTCAGGGGGGTTCGCTGAAGCTTTCTTT
TRBJ2-3 - TRBV5-1 - CASGLTSSDTQYF TGCGCCAGCGGGTTGACTAGTTCAGATACGCAGTATTTT
TRBJ2-2 TRBD1 TRBV27 - CATSSPPTGDDTGELFF TGTGCCACCAGTAGCCCTCCCACAGGGGACGACACCGGGGAGCTGTTTTTT
TRBJ2-5 TRBD2 TRBV7-2 - CASDHRRGIQETQYF TGTGCCAGCGATCACAGGCGGGGGATCCAAGAGACCCAGTACTTC
TRBJ1-5 - TRBV7-6 few CASSLGTDSNQPQHF TGTGCCAGCAGCTTAGGTACAGACTCAAATCAGCCCCAGCATTTT
TRBJ2-1 - TRBV7-2 - CASSQASSRHNEQFF TGCGCCAGCAGCCAAGCGTCTAGCCGACACAATGAGCAGTTCTTC